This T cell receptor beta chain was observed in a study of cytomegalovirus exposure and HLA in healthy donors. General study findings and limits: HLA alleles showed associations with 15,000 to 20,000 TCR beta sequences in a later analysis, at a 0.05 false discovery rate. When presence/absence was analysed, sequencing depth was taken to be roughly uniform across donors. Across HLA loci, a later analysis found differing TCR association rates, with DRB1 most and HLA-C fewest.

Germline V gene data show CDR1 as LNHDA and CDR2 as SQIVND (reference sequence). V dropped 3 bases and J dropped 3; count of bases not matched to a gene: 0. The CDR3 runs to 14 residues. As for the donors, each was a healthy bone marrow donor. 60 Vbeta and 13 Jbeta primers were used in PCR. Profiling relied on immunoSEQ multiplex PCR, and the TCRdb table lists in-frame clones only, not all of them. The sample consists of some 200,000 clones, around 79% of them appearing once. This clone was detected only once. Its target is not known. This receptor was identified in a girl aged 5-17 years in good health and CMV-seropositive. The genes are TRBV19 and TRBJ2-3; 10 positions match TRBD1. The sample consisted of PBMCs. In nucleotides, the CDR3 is TGTGCCAGTAGTATGGGACAGGGGACAGATACGCAGTATTTT. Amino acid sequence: CASSMGQGTDTQYF.